The present T cell receptor (beta chain) was sequenced within a study of T cell responses to AZD1222 COVID-19 vaccine. The study, taken as a whole, reports: Reports say nearly half of spike-specific TCRs go after unmutated variant regions. CD4 TCRs associated with vaccination spanned spike, dominating at 160-218 and 743-854. Once two AZD1222 doses were given, Spike-specific TCR breadth and depth went up. The donor cohort was predominantly white British with a female majority, and clonal diversity may have been underestimated.

About this clone itself: Its antigen is unidentified.

CDR3 size: 13 residues. Between the trimmed V and J ends, which lost 2 bases and 4 bases, there was a span of 6 bases. Germline CDR1 is LNHDA and CDR2 is SQIVND (reference sequence). Sequencing was performed with immunoSEQ multiplex PCR; in TCRdb, only in-frame clones are kept and a portion is missing. The table includes fewer than 140,000 clones, 90% detected once. The TCR originated in an adult in good health. Sequenced here: peripheral blood, sampled on day 0 of AZD1222 vaccination. V and J are TRBV19 and TRBJ1-5; D unclear. The CDR3 spells CASSIIKNQPQHF. CDR3 in DNA: TGTGCCAGTAGTATAATCAAGAATCAGCCCCAGCATTTT.